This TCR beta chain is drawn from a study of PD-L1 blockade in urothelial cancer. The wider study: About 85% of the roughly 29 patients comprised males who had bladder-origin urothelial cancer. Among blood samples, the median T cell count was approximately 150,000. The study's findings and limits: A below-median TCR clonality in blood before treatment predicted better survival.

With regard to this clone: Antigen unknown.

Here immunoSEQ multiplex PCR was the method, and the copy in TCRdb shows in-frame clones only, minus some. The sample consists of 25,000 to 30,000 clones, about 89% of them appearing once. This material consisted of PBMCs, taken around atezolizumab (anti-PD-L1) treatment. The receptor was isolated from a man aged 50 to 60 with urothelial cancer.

CDR3 loop: CASRKLAGYNEQFF. The CDR3 nucleotides read TGTGCCAGCAGGAAACTAGCGGGTTACAATGAGCAGTTCTTC. The chain is built from TRBV6-5 and TRBJ2-1, with 9 bases fitting TRBD2. V trimming: 6 bases; J trimming: 4 bases; junction bases outside the gene matches: 4. The CDR3 extends over 14 amino acids. The germline CDR1 and CDR2 sequences are MNHEY and SVGAGI.